The subject of this entry is one T cell receptor (beta chain). The CDR3 has 15 amino acids. Between the trimmed V and J ends, which lost 2 bases and 1 base, there was a span of 11 bases. Germline CDR1 reads SEHNR; CDR2 reads FQNEAQ (reference sequence). This entry is derived from a study of cytomegalovirus exposure and HLA in healthy donors. The PCR had 60 Vbeta and 13 Jbeta primers. TCRdb's copy holds only in-frame clones and misses some; the assay was immunoSEQ multiplex PCR. This table has approximately 190,000 clones, approximately 78% appearing once. The chain links TRBV7-9 to TRBJ1-1, with a possible D match to TRBD1 (5 bases). This receptor was obtained from a woman between 18 and 30 years old in good health and CMV-seronegative. Sequencing input: PBMCs. CDR3 residues: CASSLFQGKNTEAFF. In DNA, the CDR3 is TGTGCCAGCAGCTTATTTCAGGGAAAGAACACTGAAGCTTTCTTT. Complete variable domain (other parts from reference TRBV7-9 and TRBJ1-1): DTGVSQNPRHKITKRGQNVTFRCDPISEHNRLYWYRQTLGQGPEFLTYFQNEAQLEKSRLLSDRFSAERPKGSFSTLEIQRTEQGDSAMYLCASSLFQGKNTEAFFGQGTRLTVV.